This entry is about one T cell receptor beta chain. Here immunoSEQ multiplex PCR was the method, and the copy in TCRdb shows in-frame clones only, minus some. The table records about 160,000 clones, about 91% of them present only once. Germline CDR1 is SEHNR and CDR2 is FQNEAQ (reference sequence). The CDR3 consists of 17 residues. Trimming left V 5 bases short and J 4 bases short, with 24 bases between. The record originates from a study of T cell responses to AZD1222 COVID-19 vaccine. This receptor was obtained from an adult in good health. The J gene is TRBJ2-7, the V gene TRBV7-9, with D possibly TRBD1 on 6 matching bases. The specimen was peripheral blood, collected on day 0 of MenACWY control vaccination. The CDR3 region has the DNA TGTGCCAGCAGCCCCGGTGGGGCTCTCCAGGGGATGTACGAGCAGTACTTC. It encodes CASSPGGALQGMYEQYF.